Included here is one T cell receptor (beta chain) sequence, with context. Source study methods: Estimation of nucleated cell counts relied on the amplification of reference gene primers. Assay: immunoSEQ multiplex PCR; the TCRdb copy retains only in-frame clones and omits some. V, J and clone size are taken as reported in that table, and D and trimming were inferred from the DNA itself. Here the sample spans 55,000 to 70,000 clones, more than 75% being singletons. The CDR3 extends over 20 amino acids. Trimming shortened V by 0 bases and J by 8 bases, and 26 bases separated the two germline ends. Germline CDR1 and CDR2: MNHEY and SVGEGT. This specimen belongs to a study of blood T cell repertoires in COVID-19. On the study more broadly: COVID-19 samples, acute and convalescent, were from the United States, Italy and Spain. In each case, the material was cDNA or gDNA derived from T cells, B-cell-depleted T cells, or PBMCs.

This receptor was identified in a man in his sixties with acute or convalescent COVID-19. Source material: peripheral blood. The chain employs TRBV6-2 or TRBV6-3 and TRBJ1-6, with a tentative D call TRBD1 (5 bases). The CDR3 here is CASSYSSIGPGGDRHSPLHF. In DNA, the CDR3 is TGTGCCAGCAGTTACTCGAGTATTGGGCCGGGAGGGGACCGCCATTCACCCCTCCACTTT.